This T cell receptor beta chain was sequenced during a study of CD8+CD57+ T cells in acquired aplastic anemia. TCR beta VDJ and CDR3 were profiled, and genomic DNA was the template. Using its own MiXCR run on the reads, TCRdb lists one record per CDR3 protein. The sample includes about 290,000 distinct CDR3 sequences, 56% of them seen just once. In germline, CDR1 is SGHNT, CDR2 YYREEE (reference sequence). Trimming cost V 0 bases and J 2 bases; bases outside gene matches: 5. This CDR3 spans 17 amino acids. Selection for sequencing was limited to patients who had shown CD8+CD57+ cell expansion by flow cytometry.

This TCR was recovered from a human donor with aplastic anemia. The rearrangement links TRBV5-4 to TRBJ2-5, with 12 bases aligning to TRBD2. What was sequenced was sorted CD4+, CD8+, or CD8+CD57+ T cells (not recorded which) from PBMCs. The CDR3 coding sequence is TGTGCCAGCAGCTTGGCAGTACTAGCGGGGGGTCAAGAGACCCAGTACTTC. Its protein is CASSLAVLAGGQETQYF.